The rows below give T cell receptor beta chains drawn from one sample of a study of radiation and T cells in renal cell carcinoma. Profiled with immunoSEQ multiplex PCR; TCRdb holds only in-frame clones, not every one. The sample includes some 150,000 clones, 75% to 90% seen only once; the top ten take 15% to 20%. Sequenced here: blood, sampled from a patient whose treatment included radiotherapy and nephrectomy. The source is a woman aged 50 to 60 with renal cell carcinoma. The conserved cysteine and the conserved F or W are not part of the CDR3 here.

j_call v_call cdr3_aa
TRBJ2-3 TRBV5-4 ASSLDVGGRTDTQY
TRBJ2-1 TRBV5-3 ARSLHRDSDINEQF
TRBJ2-5 TRBV7-3 ASSVQGAFGETQY
TRBJ1-4 TRBV19 ASSMVHLAEKLF
TRBJ2-3 TRBV7-2 ASSLDGTDTQY
TRBJ2-7 TRBV7-2 ASSSGGGNYEQY
TRBJ2-3 TRBV5-4 ASSLDSSTDTQY
TRBJ2-7 TRBV27 ASSLEGREYEQY
TRBJ2-7 TRBV5-6 ASSQNPGTSGYEQY
TRBJ2-1 TRBV7-9 AQLGWSSYNEQF
TRBJ2-7 TRBV6-6 ASSYGGSRY
TRBJ2-3 TRBV15 ATTSGGSTTDTQY
TRBJ2-5 TRBV19 ASSTLRDPQETQY
TRBJ2-7 TRBV7-9 ASSTRLADYEQY
TRBJ2-1 TRBV9 ASSETPSYNEQF
TRBJ2-3 TRBV6-6 ASTPVTDTQY
TRBJ1-1 TRBV6-5 ASSYSIPPVEAF
TRBJ2-1 TRBV5-4 ASSLSGLSGTYNEQF
TRBJ2-2 TRBV27 ASSPNRVTGELF
TRBJ1-1 TRBV6-5 ASSRHDPANTEAF
TRBJ2-2 TRBV7-2 ASSLSGARGTGELF
TRBJ2-7 TRBV4-1 ASSRRGLPYEQY
TRBJ1-4 TRBV5-1 ASSQTGSATLEKLF
TRBJ1-2 TRBV27 ASSPGQGISNYGYT
TRBJ2-3 TRBV5-4 ASSLVGASTDTQY
TRBJ1-1 TRBV15 ATSPMGVNTEAF
TRBJ1-2 TRBV7-2 ASSFAGTGGDGYT
TRBJ2-5 TRBV19 ASSARTGQETQY
TRBJ1-2 TRBV5-1 ASSLDVANYGYT
TRBJ2-2 TRBV19 ASIPGQGPTGELF
TRBJ2-7 TRBV6-6 ASSTGGEQY
TRBJ2-2 TRBV27 ASSFETGGYTGELF
TRBJ1-1 TRBV10-1 ASSETGTGRAF
TRBJ1-4 TRBV9 ASSVATTTNEKLF
TRBJ1-2 TRBV5-6 ASSLGTDSRYYGYT
TRBJ2-1 TRBV19 ASSILTSGRAYNEQF
TRBJ2-2 TRBV6-5 ASSYSITSRELF
TRBJ2-7 TRBV7-2 ASSVAGGPYEQY
TRBJ1-1 TRBV5-4 ASSLGQPSNTEAF
TRBJ1-1 TRBV19 ASIAGTIDLNTEAF
TRBJ1-1 TRBV15 ATSRDQIVAEAF
TRBJ1-1 TRBV7-2 ASSLVVGANVGAPFEAF
TRBJ2-3 TRBV7-2 ASTGVPSTDTQY
TRBJ1-5 TRBV19 ASSPLVGRSNQPQH
TRBJ2-7 TRBV6-5 ASSPQGRTIHEQY
TRBJ1-2 TRBV2 ASTGMGFYGYT
TRBJ1-2 TRBV7-9 ASSLARNYGYT
TRBJ1-1 TRBV19 ASSRAREAF